The 5 T cell receptor beta chains reported below all come from one sample, sequenced in a study of T cells expressing NK-cell markers. Reanalyzing the 5' RACE reads, TCRdb keeps one entry per CDR3 protein, without DNA. This table lists about 160,000 distinct CDR3 sequences. Material for sequencing was blood T cells: a sorted CD56 or NKG2C T cell subset, CD4+ or CD8+ T cells, or bulk PBMC T cells (not recorded which). These receptors all stem from a woman between 18 and 70 years old in good health.

CDR3 region: CATSDSKDHGYTF. The V call is TRBV24-1, the J call TRBJ1-2. The CDR3 is 13 residues long. Per the germline V gene, CDR1 is KGHDR and CDR2 is SFDVKD.

This chain uses TRBV12-3 or TRBV12-4 with TRBJ2-5; TCRdb lists TRBD2, though no DNA is available to test this call. CDR3 length: 14 amino acids. The CDR3 protein is CASSLTSSTGTQYF.

This sequence joins TRBV29-1 and TRBJ2-5; TCRdb's D call of TRBD2 is untestable without DNA. This CDR3 is built from 15 residues. The germline V gene has CDR1 SQVTM and CDR2 ANQGSEA. The CDR3 sequence is CSVDGTSSFQETQYF.

The V and J genes are TRBV5-1 and TRBJ1-1. The V gene's germline CDR1 is SGHRS and CDR2 YFSETQ. The CDR3 has 12 residues. The CDR3 loop reads CASRDQNTEAFF.

The V call is TRBV2, the J call TRBJ2-7; TCRdb calls TRBD2, which cannot be checked without DNA. This CDR3 is 15 amino acids long. Germline V CDR1 and CDR2: SNHLY, FYNNEI. The CDR3: CASQWAAGVGYEQYF. The full variable domain, in which reference TRBV2 and TRBJ2-7 provide the parts outside the CDR3, is EPEVTQTPSHQVTQMGQEVILRCVPISNHLYFYWYRQILGQKVEFLVSFYNNEISEKSEIFDDQFSVERPDGSNFTLKIRSTKLEDSAMYFCASQWAAGVGYEQYFGPGTRLTVT.